Detailed here is one T cell receptor (beta chain). Its antigen is unidentified. This sample is drawn from a study of shared clonotypes between healthy human individuals. Across the whole study: Contributing individuals were two females and three males aged 18 to 49. Whole-study findings and limits: Blood was the sole source, and tissue repertoires probably differ. Clonotype sharing among donors was expected to depend on sequencing depth.

Assay used: immunoSEQ multiplex PCR; TCRdb lists only in-frame clones, some missing. The table has about 2.1 million clones, approximately 94% seen once. Terminally differentiated effector memory CD45RA+ cells were left out of the naive CD8 fraction, which was CD45RO-negative and positively selected for CCR7. Donors, healthy HIV-negative adults, lacked recent acute infections or vaccinations. Germline loops: CDR1 KGHSH, CDR2 LQKENI. Trimming removed 5 bases from V and 4 bases from J, with 20 bases in between. CDR3 size: 16 residues. V gene TRBV18 combines with J gene TRBJ1-1; a weak D match, TRBD1 (5 bases). This sequence originates from a man younger than 35 in good health. Some clones in this sample may be carry-over from other donors' samples. Sequencing input: naive CD8+ T cells from PBMCs. CDR3 residues: CASSTERPRDGTEAFF. The CDR3, as DNA: TGTGCCAGCTCAACGGAACGACCCCGGGACGGCACTGAAGCTTTCTTT.